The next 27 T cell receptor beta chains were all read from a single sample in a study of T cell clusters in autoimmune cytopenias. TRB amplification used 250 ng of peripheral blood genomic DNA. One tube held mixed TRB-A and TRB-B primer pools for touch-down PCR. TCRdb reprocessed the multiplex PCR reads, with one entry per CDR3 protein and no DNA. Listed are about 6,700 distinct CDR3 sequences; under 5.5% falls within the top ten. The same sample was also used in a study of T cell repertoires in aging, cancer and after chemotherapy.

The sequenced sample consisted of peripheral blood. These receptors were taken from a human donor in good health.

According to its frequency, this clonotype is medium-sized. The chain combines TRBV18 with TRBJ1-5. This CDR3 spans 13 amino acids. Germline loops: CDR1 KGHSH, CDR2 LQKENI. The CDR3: CASSFNSDQPQHF.

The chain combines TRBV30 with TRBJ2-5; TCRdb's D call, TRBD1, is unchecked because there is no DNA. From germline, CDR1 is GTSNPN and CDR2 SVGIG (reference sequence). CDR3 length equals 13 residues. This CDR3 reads CACGGLSKETQYF.

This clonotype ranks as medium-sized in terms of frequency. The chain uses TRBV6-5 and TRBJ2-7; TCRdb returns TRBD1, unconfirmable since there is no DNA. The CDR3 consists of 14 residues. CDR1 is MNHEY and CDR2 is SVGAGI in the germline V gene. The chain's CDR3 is CASSIGTGDYEQYF.

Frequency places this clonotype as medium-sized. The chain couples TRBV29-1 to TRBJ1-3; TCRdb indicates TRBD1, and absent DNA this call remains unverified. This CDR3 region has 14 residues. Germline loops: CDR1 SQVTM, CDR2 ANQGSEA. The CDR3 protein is CSWGVLLSGNTIYF.

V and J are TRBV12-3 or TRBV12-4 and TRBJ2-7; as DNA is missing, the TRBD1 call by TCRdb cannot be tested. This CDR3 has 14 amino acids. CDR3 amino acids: CASRKGTGAYEQYF.

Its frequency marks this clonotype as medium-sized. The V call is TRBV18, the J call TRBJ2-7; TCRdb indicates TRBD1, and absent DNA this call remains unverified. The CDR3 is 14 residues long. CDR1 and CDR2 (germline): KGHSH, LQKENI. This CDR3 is CASSYTGQTYEQYF. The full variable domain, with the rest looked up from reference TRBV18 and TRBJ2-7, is NAGVMQNPRHLVRRRGQEARLRCSPMKGHSHVYWYRQLPEEGLKFMVYLQKENIIDESGMPKERFSAEFPKEGPSILRIQQVVRGDSAAYFCASSYTGQTYEQYFGPGTRLTVT.

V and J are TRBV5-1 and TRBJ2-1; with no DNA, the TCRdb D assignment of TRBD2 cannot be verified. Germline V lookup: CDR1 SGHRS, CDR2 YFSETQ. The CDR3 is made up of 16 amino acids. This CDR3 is CASSLDSGGTLNEQFF.

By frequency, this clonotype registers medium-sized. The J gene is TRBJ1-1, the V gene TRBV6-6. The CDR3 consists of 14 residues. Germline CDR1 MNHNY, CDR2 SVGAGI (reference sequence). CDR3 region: CASSYRVRDTEAFF.

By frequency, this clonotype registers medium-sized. The CDR3 loop is CASSLYVTGLIPTNEKLFF. The chain uses TRBV5-6 and TRBJ1-4. The CDR3 totals 19 residues. The V gene's germline CDR1 is SGHDT and CDR2 YYEEEE.

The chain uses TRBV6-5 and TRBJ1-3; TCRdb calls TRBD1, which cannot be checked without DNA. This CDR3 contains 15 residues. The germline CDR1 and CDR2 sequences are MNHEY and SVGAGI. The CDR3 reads CASSTGLGTGNTIYF.

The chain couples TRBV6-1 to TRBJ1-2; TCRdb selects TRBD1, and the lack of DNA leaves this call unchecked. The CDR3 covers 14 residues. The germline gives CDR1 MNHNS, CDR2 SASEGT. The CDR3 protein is CASWGRGRVYGYTF.

The CDR3 spells CASTLTASYGYTF. The chain couples TRBV12-3 or TRBV12-4 to TRBJ1-2; absent DNA, TCRdb's TRBD1 call cannot be checked. This CDR3 region has 13 residues.

CDR3 sequence: CSLTGHEGTGELFF. This chain joins TRBV20-1 and TRBJ2-2; TCRdb names TRBD1, which stays unverified in the absence of DNA. Germline V CDR1 and CDR2: DFQATT, SNEGSKA (reference sequence). The CDR3 totals 14 residues.

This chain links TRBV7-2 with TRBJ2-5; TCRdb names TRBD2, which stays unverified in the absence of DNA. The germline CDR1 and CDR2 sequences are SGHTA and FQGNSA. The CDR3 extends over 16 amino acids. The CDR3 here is CASSLWTRGIQETQYF.

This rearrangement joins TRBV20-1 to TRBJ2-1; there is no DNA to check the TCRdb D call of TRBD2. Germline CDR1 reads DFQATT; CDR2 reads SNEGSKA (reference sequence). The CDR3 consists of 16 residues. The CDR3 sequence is CSARDHGASGINEQFF.

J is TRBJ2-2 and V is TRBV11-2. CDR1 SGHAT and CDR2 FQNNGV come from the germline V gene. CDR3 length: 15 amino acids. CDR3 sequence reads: CASSFQTNSYGELFF.

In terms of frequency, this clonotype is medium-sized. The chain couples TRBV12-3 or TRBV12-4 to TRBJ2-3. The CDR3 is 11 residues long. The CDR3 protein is CASMEGDTQYF.

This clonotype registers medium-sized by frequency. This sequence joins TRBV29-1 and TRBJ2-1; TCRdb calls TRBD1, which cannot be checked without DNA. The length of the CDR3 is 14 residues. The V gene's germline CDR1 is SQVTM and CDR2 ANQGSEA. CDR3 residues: CSVRGGDAYNEQFF.

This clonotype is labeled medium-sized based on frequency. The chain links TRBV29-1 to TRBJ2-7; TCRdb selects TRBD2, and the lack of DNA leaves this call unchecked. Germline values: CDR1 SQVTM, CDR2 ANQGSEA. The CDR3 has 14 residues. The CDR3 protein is CSVQGGRNLYEQYF.

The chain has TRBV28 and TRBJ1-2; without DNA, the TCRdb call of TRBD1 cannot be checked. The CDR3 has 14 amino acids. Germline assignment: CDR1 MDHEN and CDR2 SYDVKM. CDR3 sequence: CASRRGTDNYGYTF.

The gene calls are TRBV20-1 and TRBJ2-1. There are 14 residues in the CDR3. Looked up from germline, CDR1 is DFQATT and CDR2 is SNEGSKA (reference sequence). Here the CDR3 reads CSAREMGSGNEQFF.

The CDR3 here is CASTQGPDTQYF. This sequence joins TRBV6-6 and TRBJ2-3. Germline values: CDR1 MNHNY, CDR2 SVGAGI (reference sequence). The CDR3 runs to 12 residues.

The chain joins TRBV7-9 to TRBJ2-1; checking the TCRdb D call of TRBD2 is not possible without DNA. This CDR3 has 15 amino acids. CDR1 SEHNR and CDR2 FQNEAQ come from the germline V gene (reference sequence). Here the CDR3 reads CASSSPGLAGWRGFF. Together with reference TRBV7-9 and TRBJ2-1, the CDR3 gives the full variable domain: DTGVSQNPRHKITKRGQNVTFRCDPISEHNRLYWYRQTLGQGPEFLTYFQNEAQLEKSRLLSDRFSAERPKGSFSTLEIQRTEQGDSAMYLCASSSPGLAGWRGFFGPGTRLTVL.

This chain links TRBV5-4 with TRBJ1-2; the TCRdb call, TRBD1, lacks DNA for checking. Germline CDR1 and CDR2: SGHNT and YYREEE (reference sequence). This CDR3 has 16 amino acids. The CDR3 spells CASSLAGGSSGYGYTF.

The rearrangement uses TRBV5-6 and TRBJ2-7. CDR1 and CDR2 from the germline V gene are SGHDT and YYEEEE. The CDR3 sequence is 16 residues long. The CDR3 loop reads CASSPGVSIVQYEQYF.

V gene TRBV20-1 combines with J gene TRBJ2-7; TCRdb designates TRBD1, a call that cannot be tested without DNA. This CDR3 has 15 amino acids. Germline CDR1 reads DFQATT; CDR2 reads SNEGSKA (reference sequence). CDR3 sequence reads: CSARGAPGVSHEKYF.

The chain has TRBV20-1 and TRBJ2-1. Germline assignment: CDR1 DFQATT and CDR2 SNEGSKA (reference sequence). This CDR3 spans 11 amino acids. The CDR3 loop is CSTGTNNEQFF.